This TCR beta chain came from a study of T cell responses to AZD1222 COVID-19 vaccine. Study overall: Combined were second doses at about 4 or about 12 weeks.

With regard to this clone: The antigen is not known.

Broader study findings: Only 6 or 7 individuals given AZD1222 were seropositive at baseline. Compared with day 0, the breadth and depth of the Spike-specific TCR repertoire rose significantly after two doses of AZD1222. Among the donors, most were white British and more were female, and clonal diversity was possibly underestimated.

Sequencing was performed with immunoSEQ multiplex PCR; in TCRdb, only in-frame clones are kept and a portion is missing. The repertoire holds around 140,000 clones, with roughly 92% as singletons. The CDR3 runs 13 residues. The V gene's germline CDR1 is LGHNA and CDR2 YNFKEQ. With 3 bases removed from V and 2 bases from J, the gap between germline ends came to 5 bases. Sequences were derived from peripheral blood, sampled on day 0 of AZD1222 vaccination. The V gene is TRBV4-2, the J gene TRBJ2-1, with no clear D. This receptor was taken from an adult in good health. The CDR3, as DNA: TGTGCCAGCAGCCAGGAAACCTACAATGAGCAGTTCTTC. It encodes CASSQETYNEQFF.